This T cell receptor (beta chain) originates from a study of blood T cell repertoires in COVID-19. As for the study in general: Nucleic acid was either cDNA or gDNA, and it came from T cells, B-cell-depleted T cells, or PBMCs.

This CDR3 spans 12 amino acids. Trimming cost V 3 bases and J 10 bases, with 12 bases left between them. Germline-derived CDR1 and CDR2 are SQVTM and ANQGSEA. Per the original data handling: The assay estimated nucleated cells by amplifying reference gene primers. Repertoires were generated with immunoSEQ multiplex PCR, while TCRdb's copy carries only in-frame clones and drops some. V and J calls and clone size are given by that table; D and trimming were obtained from the DNA. The top ten clones hold less than 3.5% of a sample with about 340,000 clones, about 90% of them seen once. The gene calls are TRBV29-1 and TRBJ1-4; TRBD1 is a possible D gene (5 bases). This TCR was sampled from a woman aged 18-29 years who had recovered from COVID-19. The sequenced sample was peripheral blood. The DNA for the CDR3 is TGCAGCGTTGAGGCCGGGGGGGGAAAACTGTTTTTT. Residues: CSVEAGGGKLFF.